This T cell receptor beta chain was retrieved from a study of Tregs in tolerant kidney transplant recipients. The data were produced by immunoSEQ multiplex PCR, yet TCRdb's version contains in-frame clones alone and is incomplete. Its table lists about 33,000 clones. The CDR3 loop spans 15 amino acids. Germline lookup yields CDR1 SGHNT and CDR2 YENEEA. Study results and limitations: The small number of patients limits these findings pending further validation. Activated donor B cell expansion appeared to reveal the most relevant donor-specific TCRbeta repertoire.

Comments on this clone: Antigen specificity is unknown. At one of its ends the junction is not consistent with the germline gene, which may arise from a read error. The sequence runs out 3 residues before the end of the CDR3; the remainder is reconstructed from the germline J gene.

Sequencing used CD8+ T cells from blood, obtained before the transplant. This sequence was found in a human donor who received a combined kidney and bone marrow transplant. The rearrangement joins TRBV11-3 to TRBJ2-1; 7 bases are a match to TRBD1. The CDR3 reads CASSLGQVSYNEQFF. The CDR3 DNA, read in part, is TGTGCCAGCAGTTTAGGACAGGTCTCCTACAATGAG.